This entry lists 5 T cell receptor beta chains sequenced from one sample in a study of blood T cell repertoires in COVID-19 (dated by TCRdb to about 2020). Library method: the immunoSEQ multiplex PCR assay. This immuneACCESS table, as held by TCRdb, lists in-frame sequences with V and J called but not all clones. Of the missing ones, under half trace to an unresolved V gene in checked studies; the others have no known cause. This sample is represented by 25,000 to 35,000 clones; around four fifths of them were singletons. The ten most abundant clones make up just over 35% of the sample. Material: peripheral blood. All receptors come from a man older than 75 with acute or convalescent COVID-19.

This sequence joins TRBV12-3 or TRBV12-4 and TRBJ2-7; D perhaps matches TRBD1 (5 bases). This CDR3 has 12 amino acids. V lost 3 bases to trimming and J lost 3 bases, with 6 bases between them. The chain's CDR3 is CASSFRVYEQYF. CDR3 coding DNA: TGTGCCAGCAGTTTCAGGGTCTACGAGCAGTACTTC.

The rearrangement joins TRBV6-2 or TRBV6-3 to TRBJ2-5; 8 bases line up with TRBD1. Germline CDR1 reads MNHEY; CDR2 reads SVGEGT. The CDR3 sequence is 14 residues long. After removal of 4 bases from V and 5 bases from J, the junction contained 6 bases not matched to a gene. CDR3 nucleotide sequence: TGTGCCAGCAGTTTAACAGGGGGAGTGGAGACCCAGTACTTC. Protein sequence: CASSLTGGVETQYF.

This sequence joins TRBV3-1 (or the pseudogene TRBV3-2) and TRBJ2-7, with D hard to call. CDR3 length: 12 amino acids. In germline, CDR1 is LGHDT, CDR2 YNNKEL (reference sequence). The V end was cut by 1 base, the J end by 6 bases, with 7 bases between. The CDR3 sequence is CASSQARGEQYF. DNA for the CDR3: TGTGCCAGCAGCCAAGCCCGCGGCGAGCAGTACTTC.

The gene calls are TRBV11-2 and TRBJ1-1; no reliable D call. From germline, CDR1 is SGHAT and CDR2 FQNNGV. V dropped 0 bases and J dropped 7 bases, with 6 bases sitting between them. This CDR3 comprises 12 residues. CDR3 region: CASSLDSGEAFF. In nucleotides, the CDR3 is TGTGCCAGCAGCTTAGACTCGGGTGAAGCTTTCTTT.

The genes are TRBV7-8 and TRBJ2-1; D remains unclear. The germline V gene encodes CDR1 SGHVS and CDR2 FQNEAQ. The V and J ends lost 3 bases and 8 bases respectively, with 5 bases between them. The CDR3 totals 11 residues. The CDR3, as DNA: TGTGCCAGCAGCTTTGTAGATGAGCAGTTCTTC. Amino acid sequence: CASSFVDEQFF.